This entry lists 22 T cell receptor beta chains sequenced from one sample in a study of blood T cell repertoires in COVID-19. Libraries were prepared by immunoSEQ multiplex PCR; TCRdb keeps only in-frame clonotypes and omits some of them. The repertoire holds 180,000 or so clones, about 80% seen once, with 13% to 15% in the top ten. Material: PBMCs or T cells enriched from blood (not recorded which). These receptors were taken from a man in his 60s who had been exposed to COVID-19.

The chain is built from TRBV10-3 and TRBJ2-7; 7 nucleotides match TRBD2. There are 14 residues in the CDR3. The ends lost 6 bases at V and 0 bases at J; junction bases unmatched: 5. Germline loops: CDR1 ENHRY, CDR2 SYGVKD. The CDR3 DNA reads TGTGCCATCAGCGAAGCGGGGACCTCCTACGAGCAGTACTTC. This gives the protein CAISEAGTSYEQYF.

The V and J genes are TRBV7-3 and TRBJ2-5; possibly TRBD1 for D (9 bases). Trimming removed 4 bases at V and 5 bases at J, with 35 bases between. The CDR3 length is 21 residues. Germline V gene lookup returns CDR1 SGHTA and CDR2 FQGTGA. CDR3 nucleotide sequence: TGTGCCAGCAGCTCCGACGGAGGGACAGGGAGGCTAGCGGGTGGCCGGGAGACCCAGTACTTC. Amino acid sequence: CASSSDGGTGRLAGGRETQYF.

This clone was seen only once. The rearrangement links TRBV7-6 to TRBJ2-5; 8 positions agree with TRBD1. The CDR3 consists of 15 residues. The J segment lost 5 bases and the V segment lost 5 bases, leaving 10 bases of the junction unmatched. Germline V CDR1 and CDR2: SGHVS, FNYEAQ. This CDR3 reads CASSRRGQGSETQYF. As DNA, the CDR3 is TGTGCCAGCAGCCGACGCGGACAGGGTTCCGAGACCCAGTACTTC.

The rearrangement uses TRBV25-1 and TRBJ1-2; the match to TRBD1 covers 9 bases. CDR3 length equals 15 residues. V lost 3 bases to trimming and J lost 8 bases; unmatched junction nucleotides: 10. Germline loops: CDR1 MGHDK, CDR2 SYGVNS. Here the CDR3 reads CASSDQEQGAIGYTF. The CDR3 DNA is TGTGCCAGCAGTGACCAAGAACAGGGGGCGATCGGCTACACCTTC.

As regards this clone: A read error may account for a junction end that differs from germline. This chain links TRBV7-2 with TRBJ1-2; tentatively, D is TRBD1 (5 bases). The length of the CDR3 is 14 residues. The germline gives CDR1 SGHTA, CDR2 FQGNSA. The CDR3 DNA is TGTGCCAGCAGCCTAGCGACAGAAGACTATGGCTACACCTTC. It translates to CASSLATEDYGYTF.

This rearrangement joins TRBV28 to TRBJ2-7; unclear D gene. The germline V gene encodes CDR1 MDHEN and CDR2 SYDVKM. V shed 4 bases and J shed 2 bases, with 15 bases lying between them. CDR3 size: 15 residues. CDR3 DNA sequence: TGTGCCAGCAGTTCATGGGAACAGTCAGCCTACGAGCAGTACTTC. The encoded protein is CASSSWEQSAYEQYF.

The chain couples TRBV3-1 (or the pseudogene TRBV3-2) to TRBJ2-3; 7 bases line up with TRBD2. With V trimmed by 4 bases and J by 1 base, 8 bases remained unmatched. The CDR3 contains 16 residues. Germline CDR1 LGHDT, CDR2 YNNKEL (reference sequence). The CDR3 coding sequence is TGTGCCAGCAGCCCCCTCCGACTAGCTGGCACAGATACGCAGTATTTT. This sequence encodes CASSPLRLAGTDTQYF.

V and J are TRBV11-3 and TRBJ2-1, with 14 bases aligning to TRBD2. The CDR3 consists of 16 residues. V shed 4 bases and J 8 bases; nucleotides not matched to a gene: 7. Germline V gene data show CDR1 as SGHNT and CDR2 as YENEEA. The CDR3 bases are TGTGCCAGCAGCTCCCGGACTAGCGGGAGGTTCGATGAGCAGTTCTTC. Protein: CASSSRTSGRFDEQFF.

DNA of the CDR3: TGTGCCAGCAGCCCAGGACCATACAGGACCAATCAGCCCCAGCATTTT. Protein: CASSPGPYRTNQPQHF. The V call is TRBV7-8, the J call TRBJ1-5; the D gene is possibly TRBD1 (5 bases). The CDR3 sequence is 16 residues long. The V gene lost 5 bases and the J gene lost 3 bases, with 17 bases spanning the gap. Germline lookup yields CDR1 SGHVS and CDR2 FQNEAQ.

V and J are TRBV5-5 and TRBJ1-6; D unclear. The ends were cut back, 5 bases at V and 0 bases at J, with 18 bases in the middle. The germline gives CDR1 SGHKS, CDR2 YYEKEE (reference sequence). The CDR3 runs to 18 residues. The CDR3 sequence: CASSTPEGGSSYNSPLHF. The CDR3 DNA reads TGTGCCAGCAGTACACCGGAGGGAGGTAGCTCCTATAATTCACCCCTCCACTTT.

This clone was detected once. The gene calls are TRBV2 and TRBJ1-4, with D unresolved. CDR1 and CDR2 (germline): SNHLY, FYNNEI. CDR3 length: 16 residues. The V and J ends lost 7 bases and 8 bases respectively, with 23 bases between them. CDR3 DNA: TGTGCCAGCAATACCCCCTCGCAGGCCATTGTCGAAAAACTGTTTTTT. It encodes CASNTPSQAIVEKLFF.

The rearrangement uses TRBV12-3 or TRBV12-4 and TRBJ2-2, with unresolved D. V was clipped by 3 bases and J by 1 base, with 3 bases between them. The CDR3 is 13 residues long. The chain's CDR3 is CASSLRNTGELFF. The CDR3 DNA is TGTGCCAGCAGTTTGAGGAACACCGGGGAGCTGTTTTTT.

This chain connects TRBV3-1 (or the pseudogene TRBV3-2) to TRBJ1-2; D uncertain. The germline gives CDR1 LGHDT, CDR2 YNNKEL (reference sequence). V lost 4 bases to trimming and J lost 6 bases, with 12 bases between them. The CDR3 is 13 residues long. The DNA for the CDR3 is TGTGCCAGCAGCCCCCGCAGAGGTCATGGCTACACCTTC. Protein sequence: CASSPRRGHGYTF.

The rearrangement links TRBV19 to TRBJ2-7, with TRBD2 matching 7 bases. Germline V CDR1 and CDR2: LNHDA, SQIVND (reference sequence). This CDR3 contains 17 residues. The trim removed 3 bases at V and 2 bases at J, leaving 13 bases unmatched. In DNA, the CDR3 is TGTGCCAGTAGTATCACTTTAAGCGGGGCGGCCGCCTACGAGCAGTACTTC. Translated: CASSITLSGAAAYEQYF.

The chain uses TRBV21-1 and TRBJ1-1; the tabulated D call, TRBD1, remains unverified against the DNA. TRBV21-1 is marked as a pseudogene. The CDR3 has 20 amino acids. CDR3 coding DNA: TGTGCCAGCAGCAAACCCCCGCAGGGGGCGCGTAAGGGACCAGGACCTGAAGCTTTCTTT. This translates into CASSKPPQGARKGPGPEAFF.

CDR3 DNA sequence: TGTGCCAGCAGCTTATCGACTAGCGGGAGGTCCGTAGATACGCAGTATTTT. It translates to CASSLSTSGRSVDTQYF. The J gene is TRBJ2-3, the V gene TRBV11-3, with 13 bases fitting TRBD2. Unmatched junction bases numbered 7, after V lost 2 bases and J lost 5 bases. Germline V CDR1 and CDR2: SGHNT, YENEEA. This CDR3 spans 17 amino acids.

The genes are TRBV25-1 and TRBJ2-2; 8 nucleotides align to TRBD2. Germline CDR1 is MGHDK and CDR2 is SYGVNS. V lost 3 bases, J lost 6 bases, and 6 bases stayed unmatched. The CDR3 runs 15 residues. Written as DNA, the CDR3 is TGTGCCAGCAGTGAGGGACTAGTTATCCCCGGGGAGCTGTTTTTT. Its protein is CASSEGLVIPGELFF.

The chain uses TRBV6-5 and TRBJ1-4; possibly TRBD1 for D (5 bases). Between the trimmed V and J ends, which lost 6 bases and 2 bases, there was a span of 13 bases. Germline CDR1 MNHEY, CDR2 SVGAGI. CDR3 size: 15 residues. For the CDR3, the DNA is TGTGCCAGCAGGCAAACTTGGGGCACTAATGAAAAACTGTTTTTT. Translating gives CASRQTWGTNEKLFF.

Written as DNA, the CDR3 is TGTGCCAGCAGCCTTAGCGGGGATAACACCGGGGAGCTGTTTTTT. Translated: CASSLSGDNTGELFF. The chain employs TRBV7-8 and TRBJ2-2, with 8 bases matching TRBD2. V dropped 5 bases and J dropped 2; count of bases not matched to a gene: 4. The CDR3 extends over 15 amino acids. The germline V gene has CDR1 SGHVS and CDR2 FQNEAQ.

This clone was recorded only once. The chain recombines TRBV7-2 with TRBJ1-2; no clear D gene. The CDR3 extends over 14 amino acids. Trimming took 1 base from V and 2 from J, leaving 8 bases between them. Germline V gene sequence: CDR1 SGHTA, CDR2 FQGNSA. In nucleotides, the CDR3 is TGTGCCAGCAGCTTAGGTTCCACAAACTATGGCTACACCTTC. It yields the protein CASSLGSTNYGYTF.

V is TRBV11-3 and J is TRBJ1-6, with unresolved D. Germline V gene data show CDR1 as SGHNT and CDR2 as YENEEA. This CDR3 has 17 amino acids. Trimming shortened V by 1 base and J by 10 bases, and 20 bases separated the two germline ends. CDR3 sequence: CASSLAVPPADRSPLHF. The CDR3 nucleotides read TGTGCCAGCAGCTTAGCGGTACCCCCGGCGGATAGGTCACCCCTCCACTTT.

This sequence joins TRBV7-9 and TRBJ1-5, with 7 bases matching TRBD1. J was trimmed by 5 bases and V by 5 bases; bases with no gene match: 9. Germline V lookup: CDR1 SEHNR, CDR2 FQNEAQ (reference sequence). This CDR3 spans 15 amino acids. CDR3 sequence (DNA): TGTGCCAGCAGCGCAGGTACAGGGGCGGATCAGCCCCAGCATTTT. Its protein product is CASSAGTGADQPQHF.